This T cell receptor beta chain emerged from a study of OX40 agonist ivuxolimab in advanced cancers. On the study more broadly: Six ivuxolimab dose levels, 0.01 to 10 mg/kg, were given intravenously every 2 weeks. Patients with hepatocellular carcinoma, melanoma, renal cell or head and neck cancer made up the dose-escalation patients.

Per the germline V gene, CDR1 is MNHEY and CDR2 is SMNVEV (reference sequence). The CDR3 spans 18 residues. With 1 base clipped from V and 0 bases from J, the junction kept 10 bases outside the gene matches. Method: immunoSEQ multiplex PCR; TCRdb's copy keeps in-frame clones and lacks some. The sample consists of some 52,000 clones, around 93% of them appearing once. The clonotype originates from an adult with an advanced solid tumor such as melanoma, head and neck, liver or kidney cancer. The chain combines TRBV27 with TRBJ2-3; 7 bases agree with TRBD1. Sequencing used CD4+ or CD8+ T cells sorted from blood, obtained in a trial of the OX40 agonist ivuxolimab. CDR3 region: CASSLFLTGISSTDTQYF. DNA of the CDR3: TGTGCCAGCAGTTTATTTCTGACAGGGATTTCTAGCACAGATACGCAGTATTTT.